This entry describes one TCR beta chain. Random hexamers served to reverse transcribe about 0.5 to 1 ug RNA. One entry per CDR3 protein results from TCRdb running MiXCR on the immunoSEQ multiplex PCR reads. The sample lists 95,000 to 150,000 distinct CDR3 sequences, over 85% occurring once. The CDR3 consists of 15 residues. The germline CDR1 and CDR2 sequences are SGDLS and YYNGEE. J lost 8 bases, V lost 3 bases, and 8 bases had no gene match. These data belong to a study of CD8 T cells in Susac syndrome. This chain joins TRBV9 and TRBJ1-4, with TRBD1 identical over 9 bases. The sample consisted of CD8+ T cells from PBMCs. The TCR comes from a human donor with multiple sclerosis. CDR3 in DNA: TGTGCCAGCAGCGCTTCACAGGGGGCGGGCGAAAAACTGTTTTTT. Translation gives CASSASQGAGEKLFF.